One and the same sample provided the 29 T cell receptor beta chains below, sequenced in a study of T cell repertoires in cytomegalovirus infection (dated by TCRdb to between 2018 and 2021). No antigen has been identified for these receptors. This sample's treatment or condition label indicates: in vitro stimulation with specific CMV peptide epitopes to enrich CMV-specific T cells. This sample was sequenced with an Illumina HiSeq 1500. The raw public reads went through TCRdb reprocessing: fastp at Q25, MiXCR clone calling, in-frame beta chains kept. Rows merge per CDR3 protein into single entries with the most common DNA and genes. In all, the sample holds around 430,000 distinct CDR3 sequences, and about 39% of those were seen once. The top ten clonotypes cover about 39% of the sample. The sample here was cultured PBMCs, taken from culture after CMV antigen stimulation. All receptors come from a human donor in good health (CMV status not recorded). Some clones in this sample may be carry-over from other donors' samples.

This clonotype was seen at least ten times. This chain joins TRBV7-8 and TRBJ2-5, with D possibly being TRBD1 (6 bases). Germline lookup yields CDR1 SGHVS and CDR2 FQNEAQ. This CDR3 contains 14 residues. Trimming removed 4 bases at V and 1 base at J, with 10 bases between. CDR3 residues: CASSSGQIQETQYF. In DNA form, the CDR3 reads TGTGCCAGCAGCTCCGGACAGATCCAAGAGACCCAGTACTTC.

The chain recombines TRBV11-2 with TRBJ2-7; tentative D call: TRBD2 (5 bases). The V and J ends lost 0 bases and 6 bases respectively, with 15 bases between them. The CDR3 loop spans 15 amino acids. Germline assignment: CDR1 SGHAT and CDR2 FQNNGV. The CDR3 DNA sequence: TGTGCCAGCAGCTTAGAAAGAGGAGGACTCCGCGAGCAGTACTTC. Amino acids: CASSLERGGLREQYF. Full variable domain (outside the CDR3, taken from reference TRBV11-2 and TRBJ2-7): EAGVAQSPRYKIIEKRQSVAFWCNPISGHATLYWYQQILGQGPKLLIQFQNNGVVDDSQLPKDRFSAERLKGVDSTLKIQPAKLEDSAVYLCASSLERGGLREQYFGPGTRLTVT.

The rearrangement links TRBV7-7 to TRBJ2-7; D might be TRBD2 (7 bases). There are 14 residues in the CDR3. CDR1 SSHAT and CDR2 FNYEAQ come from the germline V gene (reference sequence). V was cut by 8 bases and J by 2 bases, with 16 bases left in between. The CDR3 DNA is TGTGCCAGCGCCCCGGGGGGCGAAGCCTACGAGCAGTACTTC. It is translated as CASAPGGEAYEQYF.

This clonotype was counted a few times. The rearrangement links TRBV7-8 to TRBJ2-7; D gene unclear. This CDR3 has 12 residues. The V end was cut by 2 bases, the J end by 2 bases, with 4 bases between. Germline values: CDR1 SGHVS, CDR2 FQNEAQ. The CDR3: CASSLIPYEQYF. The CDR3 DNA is TGTGCCAGCAGCTTAATCCCCTACGAGCAGTACTTC.

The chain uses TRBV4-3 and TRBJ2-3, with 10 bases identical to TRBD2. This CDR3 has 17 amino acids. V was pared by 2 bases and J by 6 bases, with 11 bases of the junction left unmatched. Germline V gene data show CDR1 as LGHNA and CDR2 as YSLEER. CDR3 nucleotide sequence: TGCGCCAGCAGCCAACTGCTCTCAGCGGGAGGGTCCGATACGCAGTATTTT. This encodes CASSQLLSAGGSDTQYF.

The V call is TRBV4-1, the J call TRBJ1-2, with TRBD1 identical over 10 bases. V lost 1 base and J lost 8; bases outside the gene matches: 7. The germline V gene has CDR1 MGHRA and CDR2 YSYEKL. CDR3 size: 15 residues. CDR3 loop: CASSQGGQGRRGYTF. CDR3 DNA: TGCGCCAGCAGCCAAGGGGGACAGGGGCGCCGGGGCTACACCTTC.

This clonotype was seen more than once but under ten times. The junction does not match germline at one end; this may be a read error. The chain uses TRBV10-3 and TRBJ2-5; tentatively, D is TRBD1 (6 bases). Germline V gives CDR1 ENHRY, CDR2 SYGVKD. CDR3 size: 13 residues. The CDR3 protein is CAINRDRQEAQYF. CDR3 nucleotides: TGTGCCATCAACAGGGACCGGCAAGAGGCCCAGTACTTC.

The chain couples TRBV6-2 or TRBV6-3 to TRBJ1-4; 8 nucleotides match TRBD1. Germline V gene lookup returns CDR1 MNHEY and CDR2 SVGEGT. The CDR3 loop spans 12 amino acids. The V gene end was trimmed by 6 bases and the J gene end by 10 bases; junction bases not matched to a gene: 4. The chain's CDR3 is CASSDRGRKLFF. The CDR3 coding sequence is TGTGCCAGCAGCGACAGGGGCCGAAAACTGTTTTTT.

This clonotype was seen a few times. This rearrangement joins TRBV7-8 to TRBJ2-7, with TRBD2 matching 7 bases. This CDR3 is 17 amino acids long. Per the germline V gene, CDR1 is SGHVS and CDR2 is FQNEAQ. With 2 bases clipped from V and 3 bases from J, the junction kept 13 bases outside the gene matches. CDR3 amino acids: CASSLQRIRGEGYEQYF. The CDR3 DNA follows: TGTGCCAGCAGCTTACAGCGGATCCGGGGGGAGGGCTACGAGCAGTACTTC.

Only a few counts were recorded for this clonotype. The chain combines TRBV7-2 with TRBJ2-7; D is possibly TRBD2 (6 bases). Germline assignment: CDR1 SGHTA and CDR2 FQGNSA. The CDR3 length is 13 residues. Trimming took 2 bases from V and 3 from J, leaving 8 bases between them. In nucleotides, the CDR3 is TGTGCCAGCAGCTTACACGGGAGCTACGAGCAGTACTTC. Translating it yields CASSLHGSYEQYF.

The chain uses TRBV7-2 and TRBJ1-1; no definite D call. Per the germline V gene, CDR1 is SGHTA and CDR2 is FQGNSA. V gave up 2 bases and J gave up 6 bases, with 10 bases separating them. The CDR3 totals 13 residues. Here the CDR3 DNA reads TGTGCCAGCAGCTTATTAAGGGATTCTGAAGCTTTCTTT. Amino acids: CASSLLRDSEAFF.

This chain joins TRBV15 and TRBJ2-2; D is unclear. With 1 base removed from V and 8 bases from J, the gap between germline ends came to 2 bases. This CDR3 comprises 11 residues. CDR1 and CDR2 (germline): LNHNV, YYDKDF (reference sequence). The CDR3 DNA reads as TGTGCCACCAGCAGAGTTGGGGAGCTGTTTTTT. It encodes CATSRVGELFF.

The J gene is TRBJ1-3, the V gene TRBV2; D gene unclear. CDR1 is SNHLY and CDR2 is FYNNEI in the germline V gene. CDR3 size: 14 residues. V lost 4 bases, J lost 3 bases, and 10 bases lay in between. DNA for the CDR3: TGTGCCAGCAGTGTGGAATCGAGTGGAAACACCATATATTTT. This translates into CASSVESSGNTIYF. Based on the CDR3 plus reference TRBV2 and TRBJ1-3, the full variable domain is EPEVTQTPSHQVTQMGQEVILRCVPISNHLYFYWYRQILGQKVEFLVSFYNNEISEKSEIFDDQFSVERPDGSNFTLKIRSTKLEDSAMYFCASSVESSGNTIYFGEGSWLTVV.

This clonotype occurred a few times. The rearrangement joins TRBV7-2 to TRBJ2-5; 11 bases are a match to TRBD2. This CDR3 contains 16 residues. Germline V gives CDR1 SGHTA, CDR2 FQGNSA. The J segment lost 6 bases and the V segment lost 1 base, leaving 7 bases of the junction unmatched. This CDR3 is CASSLGLLAGVKTQYF. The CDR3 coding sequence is TGTGCCAGCAGCTTAGGTCTACTAGCGGGAGTAAAGACCCAGTACTTC.

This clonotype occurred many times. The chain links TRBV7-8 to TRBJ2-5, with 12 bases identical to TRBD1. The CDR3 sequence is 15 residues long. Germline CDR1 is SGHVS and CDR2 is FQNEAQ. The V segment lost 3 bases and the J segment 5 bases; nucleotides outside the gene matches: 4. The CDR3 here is CASSFGTGGGETQYF. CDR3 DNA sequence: TGTGCCAGCAGCTTCGGGACAGGGGGCGGTGAGACCCAGTACTTC.

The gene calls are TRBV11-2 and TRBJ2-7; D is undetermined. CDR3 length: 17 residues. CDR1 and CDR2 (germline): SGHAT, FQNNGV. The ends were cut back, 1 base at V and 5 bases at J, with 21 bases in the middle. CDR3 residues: CASSLGSSVSSHHEQYF. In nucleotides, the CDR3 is TGTGCCAGCAGCTTAGGTTCCTCGGTCAGCTCACATCACGAGCAGTACTTC.

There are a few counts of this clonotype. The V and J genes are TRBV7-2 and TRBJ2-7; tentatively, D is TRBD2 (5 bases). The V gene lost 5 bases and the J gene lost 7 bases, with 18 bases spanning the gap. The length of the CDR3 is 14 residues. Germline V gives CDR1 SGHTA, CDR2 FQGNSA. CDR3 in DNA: TGTGCCAGCAGCACCGGACTGGGTCCGGGGGAGCAGTACTTC. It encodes CASSTGLGPGEQYF.

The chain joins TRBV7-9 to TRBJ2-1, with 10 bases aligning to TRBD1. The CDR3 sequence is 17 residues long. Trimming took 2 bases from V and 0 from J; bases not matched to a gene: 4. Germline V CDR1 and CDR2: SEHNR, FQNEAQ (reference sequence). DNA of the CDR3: TGTGCCAGCAGCTTACCCGGGACAGGGGACTCCTACAATGAGCAGTTCTTC. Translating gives CASSLPGTGDSYNEQFF.

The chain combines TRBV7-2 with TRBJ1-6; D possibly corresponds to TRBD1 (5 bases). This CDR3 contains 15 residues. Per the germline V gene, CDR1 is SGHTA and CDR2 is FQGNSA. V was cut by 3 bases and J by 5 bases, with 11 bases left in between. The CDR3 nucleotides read TGTGCCAGCAGCTTCGAGACAGACGATAATTCACCCCTCCACTTT. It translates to CASSFETDDNSPLHF.

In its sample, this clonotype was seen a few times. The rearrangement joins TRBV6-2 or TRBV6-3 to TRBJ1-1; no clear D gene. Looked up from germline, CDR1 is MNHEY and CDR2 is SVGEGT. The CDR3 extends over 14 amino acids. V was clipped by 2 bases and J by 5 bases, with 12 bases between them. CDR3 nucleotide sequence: TGTGCCAGCAGTTACCTAAACTCCGGTACTGAAGCTTTCTTT. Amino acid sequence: CASSYLNSGTEAFF.

CDR3 DNA: TGCAGTGCTGAGGGGCGGGGGAGCTCCTACAATGAGCAGTTCTTC. Translated, it gives CSAEGRGSSYNEQFF. This chain connects TRBV20-1 to TRBJ2-1; 7 bases line up with TRBD2. The junction had 7 bases not matched to a gene; V was cut back by 5 bases and J by 0 bases. Germline CDR1 and CDR2: DFQATT and SNEGSKA (reference sequence). The CDR3 contains 15 residues.

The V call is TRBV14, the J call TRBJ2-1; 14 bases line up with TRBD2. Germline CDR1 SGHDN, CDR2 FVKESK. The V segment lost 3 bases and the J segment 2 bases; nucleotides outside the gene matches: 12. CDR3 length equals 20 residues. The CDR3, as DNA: TGTGCCAGCAGCCAGATTACCGGGACTAGCGGGAGCACCCCCTACAATGAGCAGTTCTTC. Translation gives CASSQITGTSGSTPYNEQFF.

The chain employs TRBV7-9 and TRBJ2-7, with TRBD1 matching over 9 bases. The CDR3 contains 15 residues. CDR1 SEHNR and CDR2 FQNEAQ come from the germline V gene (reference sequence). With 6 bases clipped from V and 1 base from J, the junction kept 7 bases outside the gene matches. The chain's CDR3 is CASRPTGGGSYEQYF. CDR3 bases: TGTGCCAGCAGGCCGACAGGGGGAGGATCCTACGAGCAGTACTTC. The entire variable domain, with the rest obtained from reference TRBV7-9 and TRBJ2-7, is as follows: DTGVSQNPRHKITKRGQNVTFRCDPISEHNRLYWYRQTLGQGPEFLTYFQNEAQLEKSRLLSDRFSAERPKGSFSTLEIQRTEQGDSAMYLCASRPTGGGSYEQYFGPGTRLTVT.

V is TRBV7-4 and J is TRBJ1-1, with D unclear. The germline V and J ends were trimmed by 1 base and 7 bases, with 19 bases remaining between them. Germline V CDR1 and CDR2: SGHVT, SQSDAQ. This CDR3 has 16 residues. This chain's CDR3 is CASSLGSVVGSGEAFF. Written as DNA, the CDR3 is TGTGCCAGCAGCTTAGGGTCGGTGGTGGGGAGTGGTGAAGCTTTCTTT.

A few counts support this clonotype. The CDR3 loop is CASSSPDGLETQYF. CDR3 in DNA: TGTGCCAGCAGCTCCCCCGACGGCCTAGAGACCCAGTACTTC. The chain recombines TRBV7-6 with TRBJ2-5; D is unresolved. From germline, CDR1 is SGHVS and CDR2 FNYEAQ. This CDR3 contains 14 residues. V gave up 4 bases and J gave up 4 bases, with 13 bases separating them.

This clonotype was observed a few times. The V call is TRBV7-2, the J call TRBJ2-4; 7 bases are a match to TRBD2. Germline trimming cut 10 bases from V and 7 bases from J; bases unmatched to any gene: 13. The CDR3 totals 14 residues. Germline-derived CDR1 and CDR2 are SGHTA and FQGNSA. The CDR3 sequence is CATAPQRDSNIQYF. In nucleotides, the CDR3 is TGTGCCACAGCACCCCAGCGGGACTCCAACATTCAGTACTTC.

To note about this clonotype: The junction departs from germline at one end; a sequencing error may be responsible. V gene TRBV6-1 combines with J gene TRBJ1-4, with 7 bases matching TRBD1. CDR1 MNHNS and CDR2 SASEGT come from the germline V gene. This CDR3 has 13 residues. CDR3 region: CASSEGGDEKLFF. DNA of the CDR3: TGTGCCAGCAGCGAAGGGGGCGATGAAAAACTGTTTTTT.

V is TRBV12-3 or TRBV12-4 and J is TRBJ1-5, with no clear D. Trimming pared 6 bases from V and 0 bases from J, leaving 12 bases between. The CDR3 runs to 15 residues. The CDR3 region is CASSEGPYSNQPQHF. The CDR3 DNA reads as TGTGCCAGCAGCGAGGGCCCCTATAGCAATCAGCCCCAGCATTTT.

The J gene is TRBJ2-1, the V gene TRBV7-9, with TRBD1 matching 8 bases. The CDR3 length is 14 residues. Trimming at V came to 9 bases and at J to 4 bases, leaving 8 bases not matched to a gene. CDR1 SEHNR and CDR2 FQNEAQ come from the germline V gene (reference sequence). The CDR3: CARAGTGNYNEQFF. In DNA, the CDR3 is TGTGCCAGGGCCGGGACAGGTAATTACAATGAGCAGTTCTTC.